This TCR beta chain was found in a study of blood T cell repertoires in COVID-19. Assay: immunoSEQ multiplex PCR; the TCRdb copy retains only in-frame clones and omits some. The sample includes about 170,000 clones, approximately 86% of them seen just once. The CDR3 totals 17 residues. J was trimmed by 1 base and V by 8 bases; bases with no gene match: 12. The germline CDR1 and CDR2 sequences are MDHEN and SYDVKM. The sample taken for sequencing was peripheral blood. This rearrangement joins TRBV28 to TRBJ1-5; 9 positions agree with TRBD1. This receptor was taken from a woman of 80 years or more with COVID-19, enrolled during active disease. For the CDR3, the DNA is TGTGCCAGCGTGGGACAGGGTTTTTCGGCGAGCAATCAGCCCCAGCATTTT. Its translation: CASVGQGFSASNQPQHF.